These 16 T cell receptor beta chains were all obtained from the same sample, sequenced in a study of blood T cell repertoires in COVID-19. Measured with immunoSEQ multiplex PCR; TCRdb has only the in-frame clones, and not every one. The sample lists approximately 140,000 clones, about nine tenths occurring once. The sample was PBMCs or T cells enriched from blood (not recorded which). Every receptor here comes from a woman aged 40 to 50 who had been exposed to COVID-19.

V usage is TRBV7-9 and J usage is TRBJ1-5; 7 nucleotides align to TRBD1. Germline V gene lookup returns CDR1 SEHNR and CDR2 FQNEAQ (reference sequence). The CDR3 covers 17 residues. Unmatched junction bases numbered 10, after V lost 5 bases and J lost 0 bases. CDR3 sequence reads: CASSATRDRYSNQPQHF. Here the CDR3 DNA reads TGTGCCAGCAGCGCGACCCGGGACAGATATAGCAATCAGCCCCAGCATTTT.

A note on this clone: At one boundary the junction diverges from the germline segment, which might be a read error. This sequence joins TRBV3-1 (or the pseudogene TRBV3-2) and TRBJ1-6; D gene ambiguous. CDR3 length: 14 amino acids. Germline CDR1 and CDR2: LGHDT and YNNKEL (reference sequence). CDR3 nucleotides: TGTGCCAGCAGCCAAGAGGCCCTGACATCACGCCTCCACTTT. Encoded protein: CASSQEALTSRLHF.

The chain is built from TRBV28 and TRBJ1-5; 7 nucleotides match TRBD1. This CDR3 region has 16 residues. CDR1 and CDR2 from the germline V gene are MDHEN and SYDVKM. V lost 4 bases, J lost 0 bases, and 6 bases stayed unmatched. CDR3 DNA sequence: TGTGCCAGCAGTTACCAGGGGGGCTATAGCAATCAGCCCCAGCATTTT. Its protein product is CASSYQGGYSNQPQHF.

The rearrangement joins TRBV28 to TRBJ2-1; TRBD1 matches 10 bases. The CDR3 sequence is 17 residues long. Germline V gives CDR1 MDHEN, CDR2 SYDVKM. Trimming at V came to 4 bases and at J to 9 bases, leaving 15 bases not matched to a gene. CDR3 residues: CASSSSTGTGVLGEQFF. The CDR3 DNA is TGTGCCAGCAGTTCCTCTACCGGGACAGGGGTATTGGGTGAGCAGTTCTTC.

This sequence joins TRBV29-1 and TRBJ1-5, with 10 bases identical to TRBD1. V shed 0 bases, J shed 5 bases, and the junction held 4 bases outside the gene matches. There are 15 residues in the CDR3. Germline V gives CDR1 SQVTM, CDR2 ANQGSEA. The CDR3 reads CSVEDLGTGDQPQHF. Written as DNA, the CDR3 is TGCAGCGTTGAAGATCTGGGGACAGGGGATCAGCCCCAGCATTTT.

This sequence joins TRBV6-5 and TRBJ2-2; 9 nucleotides agree with TRBD1. The CDR3 covers 15 residues. Germline CDR1 is MNHEY and CDR2 is SVGAGI. Losses at the gene ends were 2 bases for V and 6 bases for J; bases not matched to a gene: 4. The CDR3 DNA reads TGTGCCAGCAGTTACGGGACAGGGTCGCCCGGGGAGCTGTTTTTT. It codes for CASSYGTGSPGELFF.

The chain uses TRBV5-5 and TRBJ1-5, with D perhaps matching TRBD1 (5 bases). Germline V gene sequence: CDR1 SGHKS, CDR2 YYEKEE (reference sequence). The germline V and J ends were trimmed by 4 bases and 6 bases, with 17 bases remaining between them. This CDR3 region has 15 residues. The CDR3 coding sequence is TGTGCCAGCAGCCCCCCAGGAAGGGGCGGTCAGCCCCAGCATTTT. Its protein is CASSPPGRGGQPQHF.

The chain is built from TRBV6-5 and TRBJ1-5; D remains ambiguous. This CDR3 spans 11 amino acids. Germline V gives CDR1 MNHEY, CDR2 SVGAGI. V lost 5 bases and J lost 3, with 2 bases in between. This CDR3 is CASSHNQPQHF. CDR3 bases: TGTGCCAGCAGTCACAATCAGCCCCAGCATTTT.

The CDR3 region is CASSRLRRTGPRPPLHF. The CDR3, as DNA: TGTGCCAGTAGCAGACTCCGACGGACAGGGCCTAGACCACCCCTCCACTTT. The chain combines TRBV19 with TRBJ1-6, with 8 bases identical to TRBD1. The CDR3 runs 17 residues. The junction had 18 bases not matched to a gene; V was cut back by 6 bases and J by 11 bases. The germline gives CDR1 LNHDA, CDR2 SQIVND (reference sequence). The full variable domain, completed using reference TRBV19 and TRBJ1-6, is DGGITQSPKYLFRKEGQNVTLSCEQNLNHDAMYWYRQDPGQGLRLIYYSQIVNDFQKGDIAEGYSVSREKKESFPLTVTSAQKNPTAFYLCASSRLRRTGPRPPLHFGNGTRLTVT.

This clone was seen a handful of times. The chain recombines TRBV7-9 with TRBJ2-2; 10 positions match TRBD1. V gave up 5 bases and J gave up 7 bases; unmatched junction bases: 10. The CDR3 spans 16 residues. In germline, CDR1 is SEHNR, CDR2 FQNEAQ (reference sequence). CDR3 coding DNA: TGTGCCAGCAGCCCGGGACAGGGGCTTAGGGGCGGGGAGCTGTTTTTT. It encodes CASSPGQGLRGGELFF.

V is TRBV11-2 and J is TRBJ2-5, with a weak D call TRBD1 (5 bases). CDR3 length equals 13 residues. Germline lookup yields CDR1 SGHAT and CDR2 FQNNGV. Trimming removed 6 bases at V and 2 bases at J, with 10 bases between. The CDR3 nucleotides are TGTGCCAGCAGTCCCCACAGGCAAGAGACCCAGTACTTC. Amino acids: CASSPHRQETQYF.

The rearrangement joins TRBV2 to TRBJ2-2; a possible D gene is TRBD2 (5 bases). Per the germline V gene, CDR1 is SNHLY and CDR2 is FYNNEI. The CDR3 is 12 residues long. Deletions cut 8 bases from V and 1 base from J, with 5 bases between. CDR3 loop: CASGLNTGELFF. CDR3 coding DNA: TGTGCCAGCGGACTGAACACCGGGGAGCTGTTTTTT.

The sample holds one count of this clone. The rearrangement joins TRBV6-5 to TRBJ2-2; D not certain. The V and J ends lost 7 bases and 4 bases respectively, with 10 bases between them. The germline CDR1 and CDR2 sequences are MNHEY and SVGAGI. The CDR3 length is 13 residues. CDR3 region: CASMYGFTGELFF. As DNA, the CDR3 is TGTGCCAGCATGTACGGGTTCACCGGGGAGCTGTTTTTT.

This chain joins TRBV12-5 and TRBJ1-1; 9 nucleotides align to TRBD1. The CDR3 is 16 amino acids. Looked up from germline, CDR1 is LGHNT and CDR2 is FRNRAP. After removal of 5 bases from V and 2 bases from J, the junction contained 9 bases not matched to a gene. CDR3 sequence: CASGTGGAWVNTEAFF. CDR3 DNA: TGTGCTAGTGGTACAGGGGGCGCCTGGGTAAACACTGAAGCTTTCTTT.

V usage is TRBV5-1 and J usage is TRBJ2-5, with 9 bases that match TRBD2. Germline V gives CDR1 SGHRS, CDR2 YFSETQ. This CDR3 is built from 15 residues. Trimming at V came to 6 bases and at J to 5 bases, leaving 11 bases not matched to a gene. In DNA form, the CDR3 reads TGCGCCAGCACCCGGATGGGGACTAGCACGGAGACCCAGTACTTC. Protein: CASTRMGTSTETQYF.

This sequence joins TRBV28 and TRBJ2-7, with D perhaps matching TRBD2 (6 bases). This CDR3 has 14 residues. Germline V gene data show CDR1 as MDHEN and CDR2 as SYDVKM. V lost 3 bases, J lost 2 bases, and 11 bases lay in between. The CDR3 here is CASSLGGRTYEQYF. CDR3 in DNA: TGTGCCAGCAGTTTGGGGGGACGAACCTACGAGCAGTACTTC.